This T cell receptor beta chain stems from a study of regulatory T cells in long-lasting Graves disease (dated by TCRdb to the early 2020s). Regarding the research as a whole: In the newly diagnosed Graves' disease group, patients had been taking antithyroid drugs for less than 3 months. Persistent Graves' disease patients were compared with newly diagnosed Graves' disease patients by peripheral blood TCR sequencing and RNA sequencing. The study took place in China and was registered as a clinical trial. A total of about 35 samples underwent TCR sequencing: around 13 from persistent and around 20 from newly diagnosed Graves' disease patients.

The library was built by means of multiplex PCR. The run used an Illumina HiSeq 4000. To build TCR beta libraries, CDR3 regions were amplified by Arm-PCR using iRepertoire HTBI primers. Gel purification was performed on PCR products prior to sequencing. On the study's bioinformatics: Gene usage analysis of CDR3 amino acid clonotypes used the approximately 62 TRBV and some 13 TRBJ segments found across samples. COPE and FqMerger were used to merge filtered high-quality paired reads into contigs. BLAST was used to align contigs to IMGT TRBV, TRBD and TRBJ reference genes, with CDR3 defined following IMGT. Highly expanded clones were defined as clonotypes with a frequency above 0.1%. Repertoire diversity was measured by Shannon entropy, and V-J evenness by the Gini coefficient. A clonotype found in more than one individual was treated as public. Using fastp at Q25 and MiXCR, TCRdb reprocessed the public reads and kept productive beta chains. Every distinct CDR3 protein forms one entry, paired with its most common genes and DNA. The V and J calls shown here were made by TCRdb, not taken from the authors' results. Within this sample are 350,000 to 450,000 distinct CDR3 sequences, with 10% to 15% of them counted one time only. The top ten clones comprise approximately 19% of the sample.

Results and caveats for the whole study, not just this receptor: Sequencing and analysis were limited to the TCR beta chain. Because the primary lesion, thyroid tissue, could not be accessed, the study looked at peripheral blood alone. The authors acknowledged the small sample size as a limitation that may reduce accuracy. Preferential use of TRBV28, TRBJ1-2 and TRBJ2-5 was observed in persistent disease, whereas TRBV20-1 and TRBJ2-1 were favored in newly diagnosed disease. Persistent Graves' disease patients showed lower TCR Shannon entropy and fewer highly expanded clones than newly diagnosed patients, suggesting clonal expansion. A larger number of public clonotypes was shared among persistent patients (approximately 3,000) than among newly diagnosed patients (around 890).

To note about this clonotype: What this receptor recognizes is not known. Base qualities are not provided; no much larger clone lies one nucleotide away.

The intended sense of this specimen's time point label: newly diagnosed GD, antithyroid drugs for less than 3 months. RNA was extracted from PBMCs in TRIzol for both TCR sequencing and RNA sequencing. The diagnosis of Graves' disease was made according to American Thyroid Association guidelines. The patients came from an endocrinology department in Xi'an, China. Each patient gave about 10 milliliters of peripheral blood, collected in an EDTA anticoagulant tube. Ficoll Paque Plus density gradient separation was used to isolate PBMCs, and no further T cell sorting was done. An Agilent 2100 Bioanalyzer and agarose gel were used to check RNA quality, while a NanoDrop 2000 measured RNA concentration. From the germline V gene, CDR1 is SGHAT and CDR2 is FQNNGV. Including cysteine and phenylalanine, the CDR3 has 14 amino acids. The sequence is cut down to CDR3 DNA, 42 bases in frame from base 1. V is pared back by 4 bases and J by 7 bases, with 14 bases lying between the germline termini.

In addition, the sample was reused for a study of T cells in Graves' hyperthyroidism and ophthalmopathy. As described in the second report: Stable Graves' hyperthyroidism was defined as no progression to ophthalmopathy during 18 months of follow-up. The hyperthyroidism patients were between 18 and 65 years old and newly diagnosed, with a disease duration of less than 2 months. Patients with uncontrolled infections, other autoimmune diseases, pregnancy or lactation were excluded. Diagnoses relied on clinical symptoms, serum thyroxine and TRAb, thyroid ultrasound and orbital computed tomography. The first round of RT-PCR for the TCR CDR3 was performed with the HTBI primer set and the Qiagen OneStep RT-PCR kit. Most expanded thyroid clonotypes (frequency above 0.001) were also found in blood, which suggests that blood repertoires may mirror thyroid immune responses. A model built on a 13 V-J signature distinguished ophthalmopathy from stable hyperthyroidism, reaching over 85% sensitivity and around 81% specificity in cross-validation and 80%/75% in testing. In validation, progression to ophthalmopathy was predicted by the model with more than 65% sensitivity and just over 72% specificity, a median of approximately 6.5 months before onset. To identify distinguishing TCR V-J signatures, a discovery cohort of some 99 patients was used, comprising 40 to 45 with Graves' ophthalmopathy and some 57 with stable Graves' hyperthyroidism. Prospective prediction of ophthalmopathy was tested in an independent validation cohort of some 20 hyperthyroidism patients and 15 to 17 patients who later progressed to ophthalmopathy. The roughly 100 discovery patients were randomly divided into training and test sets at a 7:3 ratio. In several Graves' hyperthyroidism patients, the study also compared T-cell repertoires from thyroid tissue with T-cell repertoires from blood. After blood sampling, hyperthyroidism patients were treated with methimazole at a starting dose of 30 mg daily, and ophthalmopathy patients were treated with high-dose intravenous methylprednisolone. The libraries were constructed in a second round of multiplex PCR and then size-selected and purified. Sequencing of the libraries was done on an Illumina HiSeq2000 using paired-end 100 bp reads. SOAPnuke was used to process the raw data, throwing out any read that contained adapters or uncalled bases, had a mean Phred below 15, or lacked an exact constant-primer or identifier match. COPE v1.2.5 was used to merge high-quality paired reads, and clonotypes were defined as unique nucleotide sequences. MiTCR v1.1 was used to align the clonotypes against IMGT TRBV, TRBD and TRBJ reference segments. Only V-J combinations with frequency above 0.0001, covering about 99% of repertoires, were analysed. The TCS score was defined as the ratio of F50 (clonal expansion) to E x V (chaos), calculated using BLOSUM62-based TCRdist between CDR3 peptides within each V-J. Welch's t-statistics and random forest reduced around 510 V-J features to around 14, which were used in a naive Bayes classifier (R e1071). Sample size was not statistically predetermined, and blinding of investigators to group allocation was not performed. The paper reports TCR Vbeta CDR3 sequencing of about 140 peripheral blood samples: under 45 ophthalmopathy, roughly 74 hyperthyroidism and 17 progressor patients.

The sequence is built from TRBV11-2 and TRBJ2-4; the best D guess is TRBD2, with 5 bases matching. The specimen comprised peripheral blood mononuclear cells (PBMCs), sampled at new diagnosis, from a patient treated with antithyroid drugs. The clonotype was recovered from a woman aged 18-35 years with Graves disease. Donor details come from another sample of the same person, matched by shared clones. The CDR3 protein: CASSSAAGGNIQYF. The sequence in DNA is TGTGCCAGCAGCTCCGCGGCCGGCGGGAACATTCAGTACTTC.